These 17 T cell receptor beta chains were sequenced from one sample in a study of cytomegalovirus exposure and HLA in healthy donors. 13 Jbeta primers and 60 Vbeta primers were used for the PCR. Profiling relied on immunoSEQ multiplex PCR, and the TCRdb table lists in-frame clones only, not all of them. The table lists more than 100,000 clones, about two thirds of them singletons. What was sequenced was PBMCs. These receptors originate from a man aged 45 to 65 in good health and CMV-seropositive.

This chain joins TRBV2 and TRBJ1-2, with D unresolved. CDR1 and CDR2 (germline): SNHLY, FYNNEI. This CDR3 spans 13 amino acids. V gave up 4 bases and J gave up 1 base, with 7 bases separating them. CDR3 nucleotide sequence: TGTGCCAGCAGTGTACAGATTAACTATGGCTACACCTTC. Encoded protein: CASSVQINYGYTF.

The rearrangement joins TRBV29-1 to TRBJ2-7; the D is unclear. Per germline, CDR1 SQVTM and CDR2 ANQGSEA. CDR3 length: 10 amino acids. V was clipped by 6 bases and J by 2 bases, with 5 bases between them. In DNA, the CDR3 is TGCAGCGTCCTTACCTACGAGCAGTACTTC. This gives the protein CSVLTYEQYF.

J is TRBJ1-6 and V is TRBV5-4; D remains unclear. The CDR3 extends over 17 amino acids. Looked up from germline, CDR1 is SGHNT and CDR2 is YYREEE (reference sequence). V gave up 3 bases and J gave up 0 bases, with 13 bases separating them. The CDR3 sequence is CASSSGKLSSYNSPLHF. The CDR3 bases are TGTGCCAGCAGCTCGGGGAAGTTGAGCTCCTATAATTCACCCCTCCACTTT.

This rearrangement joins TRBV4-2 to TRBJ1-4, with D perhaps TRBD1 (6 bases). This CDR3 comprises 14 residues. The V end lost 1 base, the J end lost 7 bases, and 10 bases lay between the germline ends. Germline assignment: CDR1 LGHNA and CDR2 YNFKEQ. The CDR3 coding sequence is TGTGCCAGCAGCCAAGCGAACAGGGTTGAAAAACTGTTTTTT. Translated: CASSQANRVEKLFF.

The rearrangement uses TRBV29-1 and TRBJ1-1; D not resolved. The V and J ends lost 5 bases and 5 bases respectively, with 15 bases between them. The CDR3 is 13 residues long. The germline CDR1 and CDR2 sequences are SQVTM and ANQGSEA. CDR3: CSVSRSEATEAFF. The CDR3 DNA is TGCAGCGTTTCGAGATCAGAGGCTACTGAAGCTTTCTTT.

The chain couples TRBV14 to TRBJ2-7; D ambiguous. The CDR3 extends over 13 amino acids. Germline CDR1 and CDR2: SGHDN and FVKESK. Trimming pared 1 base from V and 2 bases from J, leaving 6 bases between. CDR3 coding DNA: TGTGCCAGCAGCCAAGTAAGCCCCTACGAGCAGTACTTC. Translated: CASSQVSPYEQYF.

The CDR3 region has the DNA TGTGCCAGCAGTGAAGGACAGGGAACAGAAGGCTACACCTTC. This encodes CASSEGQGTEGYTF. The chain uses TRBV6-5 and TRBJ1-2; 8 positions agree with TRBD1. The CDR3 length is 14 residues. From germline, CDR1 is MNHEY and CDR2 SVGAGI. The ends lost 5 bases at V and 8 bases at J; junction bases unmatched: 10.

V is TRBV6-6 and J is TRBJ2-7; a weak D match, TRBD1 (5 bases). Germline assignment: CDR1 MNHNY and CDR2 SVGAGI (reference sequence). There are 12 residues in the CDR3. Trimming left V 6 bases short and J 3 bases short, with 9 bases between. CDR3 amino acids: CASSLDSYEQYF. CDR3 DNA: TGTGCCAGCAGCCTCGACAGCTACGAGCAGTACTTC.

The chain combines TRBV7-2 with TRBJ2-1, with 14 bases that match TRBD2. Germline V gene sequence: CDR1 SGHTA, CDR2 FQGNSA. Trimming cost V 3 bases and J 5 bases; bases outside gene matches: 6. The CDR3 loop spans 17 amino acids. The CDR3 DNA sequence: TGTGCCAGCAGCTTCAGGACTAGCGGGGGGTCAAACAATGAGCAGTTCTTC. This gives the protein CASSFRTSGGSNNEQFF.

The J gene is TRBJ2-2, the V gene TRBV12-5, with 13 bases lining up with TRBD2. The germline CDR1 and CDR2 sequences are LGHNT and FRNRAP. V lost 5 bases to trimming and J lost 1 base; unmatched junction nucleotides: 4. This CDR3 spans 17 amino acids. This chain's CDR3 is CASGHGTSGKNTGELFF. The CDR3 DNA follows: TGTGCTAGTGGTCACGGGACTAGCGGGAAGAACACCGGGGAGCTGTTTTTT.

This chain joins TRBV2 and TRBJ1-4; D gene unclear. V was clipped by 5 bases and J by 8 bases, with 15 bases between them. The CDR3 covers 14 residues. In germline, CDR1 is SNHLY, CDR2 FYNNEI. CDR3 in amino acids: CASSLGYGGEKLFF. CDR3 coding DNA: TGTGCCAGCAGTCTGGGGTACGGAGGCGAAAAACTGTTTTTT.

This clone turned up a few times. The rearrangement uses TRBV16 and TRBJ1-1; the D gene is possibly TRBD1 (6 bases). Germline V CDR1 and CDR2: KGHSY, FQNENV. The CDR3 runs to 13 residues. Trimming shortened V by 4 bases and J by 2 bases, and 8 bases separated the two germline ends. CDR3 loop: CASSLGGNTEAFF. CDR3 nucleotide sequence: TGTGCCAGCAGCCTAGGGGGAAACACTGAAGCTTTCTTT. Based on the CDR3 plus reference TRBV16 and TRBJ1-1, the full variable domain is GEEVAQTPKHLVRGEGQKAKLYCAPIKGHSYVFWYQQVLKNEFKFLISFQNENVFDETGMPKERFSAKCLPNSPCSLEIQATKLEDSAVYFCASSLGGNTEAFFGQGTRLTVV.

The chain recombines TRBV20-1 with TRBJ1-1; a weak D match, TRBD1 (5 bases). CDR1 DFQATT and CDR2 SNEGSKA come from the germline V gene (reference sequence). CDR3 length: 11 amino acids. V was cut by 3 bases and J by 7 bases, with 9 bases left in between. The CDR3 loop reads CSARMGGEAFF. In DNA form, the CDR3 reads TGCAGTGCTAGGATGGGGGGTGAAGCTTTCTTT.

The chain carries TRBV6-5 and TRBJ2-5; TRBD1 matches 7 bases. The germline gives CDR1 MNHEY, CDR2 SVGAGI. J was trimmed by 5 bases and V by 7 bases; bases with no gene match: 10. The CDR3 length is 14 residues. This CDR3 reads CASTTRGGRETQYF. For the CDR3, the DNA is TGTGCCAGCACCACGAGAGGGGGCAGGGAGACCCAGTACTTC.

The chain couples TRBV5-1 to TRBJ2-2, with 9 positions matching TRBD2. Germline assignment: CDR1 SGHRS and CDR2 YFSETQ. The CDR3 has 16 residues. V trimming: 4 bases; J trimming: 0 bases; junction bases outside the gene matches: 4. For the CDR3, the DNA is TGCGCCAGCAGCAAAGGACTAGCGTCGAACACCGGGGAGCTGTTTTTT. It translates to CASSKGLASNTGELFF.

The genes are TRBV7-6 and TRBJ1-1, with D possibly TRBD1 on 6 matching bases. CDR1 SGHVS and CDR2 FNYEAQ come from the germline V gene. The CDR3 spans 16 residues. V lost 2 bases to trimming and J lost 5 bases, with 18 bases between them. The CDR3 is CASSLSITGLGTEAFF. CDR3 nucleotides: TGTGCCAGCAGCTTATCTATAACAGGGCTGGGAACTGAAGCTTTCTTT.

The sample holds a few counts of this clone. The V call is TRBV4-3, the J call TRBJ2-6; D call uncertain. Trimming took off 0 bases at V and 4 bases at J, with 10 bases between the two ends. Germline V gives CDR1 LGHNA, CDR2 YSLEER. CDR3 length equals 16 residues. The CDR3 DNA sequence: TGCGCCAGCAGCCAAGATGGTACAGCCGGGGCCAACGTCCTGACTTTC. It specifies CASSQDGTAGANVLTF.